The 2 T cell receptor beta chains given below trace back to one sample, sequenced in a study of CD8+ T cells in alopecia areata. cDNA serving as the sequencing template came from extracted, reverse transcribed RNA. Profiling relied on immunoSEQ multiplex PCR, and the TCRdb table lists in-frame clones only, not all of them. The repertoire consists of 200,000 to 250,000 clones, with approximately 67% occurring once and the leading ten covering roughly 1.2%. Stated treatment: oral pan-JAK inhibitor, 5-10 mg twice daily. The sequencing here drew on CD4+ T cells sorted from blood, taken between weeks 44 and 45, from a patient treated with tofacitinib. Receptors originate from a human donor with alopecia areata.

This clone was seen a few times. The chain couples TRBV9 to TRBJ1-1, with D uncertain. This CDR3 comprises 13 residues. CDR1 SGDLS and CDR2 YYNGEE come from the germline V gene. V lost 0 bases, J lost 1 base, and 4 bases lay in between. In nucleotides, the CDR3 is TGTGCCAGCAGCGTAGGGGCGAACACTGAAGCTTTCTTT. Amino acids: CASSVGANTEAFF.

The chain has TRBV4-1 and TRBJ1-5; TRBD1 is a possible D gene (5 bases). The ends were cut back, 1 base at V and 2 bases at J, with 18 bases in the middle. The CDR3 spans 18 residues. CDR1 and CDR2 (germline): MGHRA, YSYEKL. The CDR3 sequence: CASSQVAGGRGGNQPQHF. The CDR3 DNA sequence: TGCGCCAGCAGCCAAGTAGCTGGGGGTCGAGGGGGCAATCAGCCCCAGCATTTT.